This TCR beta chain originates from a study of OX40 agonist ivuxolimab in advanced cancers. Study details: Prior checkpoint blockade (anti-PD-1, anti-PD-L1 or anti-CTLA-4) was permitted; around 40% had it.

The repertoire was sequenced with immunoSEQ multiplex PCR; TCRdb's copy has only in-frame clones and lacks some. The sample has fewer than 90,000 clones, roughly 86% seen once; the top ten hold about 0.75%. In the case of this clone: The antigen is not known.

Findings of the study overall: By week 6 at 0.1 to 3.0 mg/kg, blood CD4+ and CD8+ T cells had expanded clonally.

Germline CDR1 is SGDLS and CDR2 is YYNGEE. There are 17 residues in the CDR3. With 0 bases clipped from V and 5 bases from J, the junction kept 12 bases outside the gene matches. The TCR originated in an adult with an advanced solid tumor such as melanoma, head and neck, liver or kidney cancer. This chain joins TRBV9 and TRBJ2-5; 8 bases are shared with TRBD2. The source material was CD4+ or CD8+ T cells sorted from blood, sampled in a trial of the OX40 agonist ivuxolimab. The CDR3 sequence: CASSVGGSGGQGETQYF. The CDR3 coding sequence is TGTGCCAGCAGCGTAGGAGGAAGCGGGGGCCAGGGGGAGACCCAGTACTTC.